This is a list of T cell receptor beta chains from one sample in a study of molecular identifiers for immune sequencing clone quantification. TCRdb itself ran the PCR reads through MiXCR, one entry per CDR3 protein. The data show approximately 97,000 distinct CDR3 sequences, 30% to 45% seen once. The specimen was naive CD8+ T cells from blood, with Jurkat cell RNA spiked in. The source of these receptors is a human donor in good health. Some libraries in this study had Jurkat cell RNA spiked in. Each CDR3 is given with its conserved first and last residue. Fields, in order: V gene, clone size, J gene, D gene, CDR3 DNA, CDR3 protein. D genes are given only for firm matches. Size is omitted from some rows. Given values are once, few, many or a class for expanded clones.

V gene: TRBV12-3/TRBV12-4
clone size: few
J gene: TRBJ2-5
D gene: .
CDR3 DNA: TGTGCCAGCACCATTAGCAGCCAAGAGACCCAGTACTTC
CDR3 protein: CASTISSQETQYF

V gene: TRBV12-3/TRBV12-4
clone size: few
J gene: TRBJ2-5
D gene: TRBD1
CDR3 DNA: TGTGCCAGCAGTCCTTGGACAGGGGGATCAGAGACCCAGTACTTC
CDR3 protein: CASSPWTGGSETQYF

V gene: TRBV12-3/TRBV12-4
clone size: .
J gene: TRBJ2-7
D gene: TRBD2
CDR3 DNA: TGTGCCAGCAGTTTAGAGGTGGGGCTAGCGGTGGTCTACGGGCAGTACTTC
CDR3 protein: CASSLEVGLAVVYGQYF

V gene: TRBV28
clone size: many
J gene: TRBJ2-3
D gene: .
CDR3 DNA: TGTGCCAGCAGTCTCATGTGGGAAAAGTATTTT
CDR3 protein: CASSLMWEKYF

V gene: TRBV21-1
clone size: .
J gene: TRBJ2-5
D gene: .
CDR3 DNA: .
CDR3 protein: CASSKVGSGTPETQYF

V gene: TRBV4-1
clone size: .
J gene: TRBJ2-1
D gene: .
CDR3 DNA: TGCGCCAGCAGCCATCCACCAGGGACGGCCGGTCGGTACAATGAGCAGTTCTTC
CDR3 protein: CASSHPPGTAGRYNEQFF

V gene: TRBV20-1
clone size: .
J gene: TRBJ2-7
D gene: .
CDR3 DNA: TGCAGCGCCCCAGGCTACGGTTACGAGCAGTACTTC
CDR3 protein: CSAPGYGYEQYF

V gene: TRBV19
clone size: few
J gene: TRBJ2-1
D gene: TRBD2
CDR3 DNA: TGTGCCAGTAGTACCGGCGGGAGGGGGTACAATGAGCAGTTCTTC
CDR3 protein: CASSTGGRGYNEQFF

V gene: TRBV7-9
clone size: few
J gene: TRBJ2-7
D gene: .
CDR3 DNA: TGTGCCAGCAGCTTAGGCAGGGCGGGTGAGCAGTACTTC
CDR3 protein: CASSLGRAGEQYF

V gene: TRBV20-1
clone size: few
J gene: TRBJ2-3
D gene: .
CDR3 DNA: TGCAGTGCTAGGTCGGCCTCCAATTTGGGGAGGCGCACAGATACGCAGTATTTT
CDR3 protein: CSARSASNLGRRTDTQYF

V gene: TRBV7-9
clone size: few
J gene: TRBJ1-1
D gene: .
CDR3 DNA: TGTGCCAGCAGCGGTCGTTCAAAAGAAGCTTTCTTT
CDR3 protein: CASSGRSKEAFF

V gene: TRBV28
clone size: .
J gene: TRBJ1-1
D gene: .
CDR3 DNA: TGTGCCAGCAGTTTAATCTGCCTCCTCACTGAAGCTTTCTTT
CDR3 protein: CASSLICLLTEAFF

V gene: TRBV28
clone size: many
J gene: TRBJ2-7
D gene: .
CDR3 DNA: TGTGCCAGCAGTCCGACTCCGGCTTTGGACTACGAGCAGTACTTC
CDR3 protein: CASSPTPALDYEQYF

V gene: TRBV7-2
clone size: many
J gene: TRBJ2-1
D gene: .
CDR3 DNA: TGTGCCAGCAGCTTAACTCAGGGGAATGAGCAGTTCTTC
CDR3 protein: CASSLTQGNEQFF

V gene: TRBV9
clone size: few
J gene: TRBJ2-3
D gene: .
CDR3 DNA: TGTGCCAGCAGCGGACAGTTTAGGGCAGATACGCAGTATTTT
CDR3 protein: CASSGQFRADTQYF

V gene: TRBV12-3/TRBV12-4
clone size: many
J gene: TRBJ2-2
D gene: TRBD1
CDR3 DNA: TGTGCCAGCAGTCTCCCGCCTGGACAGGGGGCGGCCGGGGAGCTGTTTTTT
CDR3 protein: CASSLPPGQGAAGELFF

V gene: TRBV7-9
clone size: .
J gene: TRBJ2-7
D gene: .
CDR3 DNA: TGTGCCAGCAGCTTGGGCAGCCTCTACGAGCAGTACTTC
CDR3 protein: CASSLGSLYEQYF

V gene: TRBV29-1
clone size: .
J gene: TRBJ2-1
D gene: .
CDR3 DNA: TGCAGCGCCGTGAGGGGAAGGGATGAGCAGTTCTTC
CDR3 protein: CSAVRGRDEQFF

V gene: TRBV29-1
clone size: few
J gene: TRBJ2-5
D gene: .
CDR3 DNA: TGCAGCGTCTCTGAGCAAGAGACCCAGTACTTC
CDR3 protein: CSVSEQETQYF

V gene: TRBV9
clone size: few
J gene: TRBJ2-2
D gene: TRBD1
CDR3 DNA: TGTGCCTGCAGCACCACAGGGGGATGGTCCGGGGAGCTGTTTTTT
CDR3 protein: CACSTTGGWSGELFF

V gene: TRBV7-2
clone size: .
J gene: TRBJ2-1
D gene: .
CDR3 DNA: TGTGCCAGCAGCATCCCAGCCTACAATGAGCAGATCTTC
CDR3 protein: CASSIPAYNEQIF

V gene: TRBV20-1
clone size: few
J gene: TRBJ2-3
D gene: .
CDR3 DNA: TGCAGTGCTATCCCTCTAGGGCGCACAGATACGCAGTATTTT
CDR3 protein: CSAIPLGRTDTQYF

V gene: TRBV7-3
clone size: .
J gene: TRBJ2-1
D gene: .
CDR3 DNA: TGTGCCAGCAGCTCCGATCTACTGGGCGATGAGCAGTTCTTC
CDR3 protein: CASSSDLLGDEQFF

V gene: TRBV7-2
clone size: .
J gene: TRBJ1-2
D gene: .
CDR3 DNA: TGTGCCAGCAGCTTAAGTGTCTATGGCTACACCTTC
CDR3 protein: CASSLSVYGYTF

V gene: TRBV28
clone size: .
J gene: TRBJ2-7
D gene: TRBD1
CDR3 DNA: TGTGCCAGCAGAGTGGGACAGGGAACCTACGAGCAGTACTTC
CDR3 protein: CASRVGQGTYEQYF

V gene: TRBV7-6
clone size: many
J gene: TRBJ2-7
D gene: .
CDR3 DNA: TGTGCCAGCAGCTTAGAACAGGGAGGCGAGCAGTACTTC
CDR3 protein: CASSLEQGGEQYF

V gene: TRBV7-9
clone size: .
J gene: TRBJ1-1
D gene: .
CDR3 DNA: TGTGCCAGCAGATTCGAGGGCGGGCGAAATGAAGCTTGCTTT
CDR3 protein: CASRFEGGRNEACF

V gene: TRBV28
clone size: .
J gene: TRBJ2-3
D gene: .
CDR3 DNA: TGTGCCAGCAGTTTCTTAGCGCCCACAGAAACGCAGTATTTT
CDR3 protein: CASSFLAPTETQYF

V gene: TRBV4-1
clone size: .
J gene: TRBJ2-5
D gene: .
CDR3 DNA: TGCGCCAGCAGCCAAGAGTGGACGGGGCAAGAGACCCAGTACTTC
CDR3 protein: CASSQEWTGQETQYF

V gene: TRBV6-5
clone size: few
J gene: TRBJ2-1
D gene: TRBD1
CDR3 DNA: TGTGCCAGCAGTTACGGGACAGGGGCCTATGAGCAGTTCTTC
CDR3 protein: CASSYGTGAYEQFF

V gene: TRBV7-6
clone size: few
J gene: TRBJ1-6
D gene: .
CDR3 DNA: TGTGCCAGCAGCTTGGGACCATCGGATTCACCCCTCCACTTT
CDR3 protein: CASSLGPSDSPLHF

V gene: TRBV7-9
clone size: .
J gene: TRBJ2-3
D gene: TRBD2
CDR3 DNA: TGTGCCAGCAGCTTGGAGGATCAGATTCTAGCGGGAGGGCCAGATACGCAGTATTTT
CDR3 protein: CASSLEDQILAGGPDTQYF

V gene: TRBV12-3/TRBV12-4
clone size: .
J gene: TRBJ2-2
D gene: TRBD2
CDR3 DNA: TGTGCCAGCAGAGTCGGGGGGGCAGGCACCGGGGAGCTGTTTTTT
CDR3 protein: CASRVGGAGTGELFF

V gene: TRBV10-3
clone size: few
J gene: TRBJ1-1
D gene: .
CDR3 DNA: TGTGCCATCAGTAGCATGAACACTGAAGCTTTCTTT
CDR3 protein: CAISSMNTEAFF

V gene: TRBV28
clone size: few
J gene: TRBJ2-6
D gene: TRBD1
CDR3 DNA: TGTGCCAGCAGCCTCCCAGGGGGCTTCTTCTCTGGGGCCAACGTCCTGACTTTC
CDR3 protein: CASSLPGGFFSGANVLTF

V gene: TRBV4-1
clone size: .
J gene: TRBJ2-2
D gene: TRBD2
CDR3 DNA: TGCGCCAGCAGCCCGCGGGAGGCCGGGGAGCTGTTTTTT
CDR3 protein: CASSPREAGELFF

V gene: TRBV20-1
clone size: few
J gene: TRBJ2-5
D gene: .
CDR3 DNA: TGCAGTGGGTCAGCGAACCAAGAGACCCAGTACTTC
CDR3 protein: CSGSANQETQYF

V gene: TRBV19
clone size: few
J gene: TRBJ1-1
D gene: .
CDR3 DNA: TGTGCCAGTAGTATGGGGAACACTGAAGCTTTCTTT
CDR3 protein: CASSMGNTEAFF

V gene: TRBV7-9
clone size: once
J gene: TRBJ2-5
D gene: TRBD1
CDR3 DNA: TGTGCCAGCAGCTGGTTACAGGGGATCCCAGAGACCCAGTACTTC
CDR3 protein: CASSWLQGIPETQYF

V gene: TRBV27
clone size: few
J gene: TRBJ2-7
D gene: .
CDR3 DNA: TGTGCCAGCAGTACTGGGTGGTCCTACGAGCAGTACTTC
CDR3 protein: CASSTGWSYEQYF

V gene: TRBV2
clone size: .
J gene: TRBJ2-7
D gene: .
CDR3 DNA: TGTGCCAGCAGTGAAAACAGGGCCTACGAGCAGTACTTC
CDR3 protein: CASSENRAYEQYF

V gene: TRBV28
clone size: .
J gene: TRBJ2-5
D gene: TRBD2
CDR3 DNA: TGTGCCAGCAGTTCCGGGACTAGTTTCTTCCGAGAGACCCAGTACTTC
CDR3 protein: CASSSGTSFFRETQYF

V gene: TRBV6-5
clone size: .
J gene: TRBJ2-7
D gene: .
CDR3 DNA: TGTGCCAGCAGTAACACCCGCGCCTACGAGCAGTACTTC
CDR3 protein: CASSNTRAYEQYF

V gene: TRBV15
clone size: few
J gene: TRBJ2-3
D gene: .
CDR3 DNA: TGTGCCACCAGCAGAGATAAGGGAGGATCGCAGTATTTT
CDR3 protein: CATSRDKGGSQYF

V gene: TRBV20-1
clone size: .
J gene: TRBJ2-7
D gene: .
CDR3 DNA: TGCAGTGCCAGGGGGTCTAGCGGGCGGGGTGAGCAGTACTTC
CDR3 protein: CSARGSSGRGEQYF

V gene: TRBV19
clone size: .
J gene: TRBJ2-7
D gene: TRBD2
CDR3 DNA: TGTGCCAGTAGCATTGCTAGCGGGAACGAGCAGTACTTC
CDR3 protein: CASSIASGNEQYF

V gene: TRBV4-3
clone size: few
J gene: TRBJ2-7
D gene: .
CDR3 DNA: TGCGCCAGCAGCCAAGACGGATCAGGGACATACGAGCAGTACTTC
CDR3 protein: CASSQDGSGTYEQYF

V gene: TRBV10-2
clone size: .
J gene: TRBJ2-5
D gene: .
CDR3 DNA: TGCGCCAGCAGTGAGGTTAAGCCCCAGTACTTC
CDR3 protein: CASSEVKPQYF

V gene: TRBV6-2/TRBV6-3
clone size: few
J gene: TRBJ2-7
D gene: .
CDR3 DNA: TGTGCCAGCAGTTACAATGCGGGCTACGAGCAGTACTTC
CDR3 protein: CASSYNAGYEQYF

V gene: TRBV30
clone size: few
J gene: TRBJ2-5
D gene: .
CDR3 DNA: TGTGCCTGGAGTGTGGGGGCTGGGGTGGAGACCCAGTACTTC
CDR3 protein: CAWSVGAGVETQYF

V gene: TRBV11-2
clone size: once
J gene: TRBJ2-5
D gene: TRBD2
CDR3 DNA: TGTGCCAGCAGCTTATATCGGGTCGGGGGAGGGCAAGAGACCCAGTACTTC
CDR3 protein: CASSLYRVGGGQETQYF

V gene: TRBV28
clone size: few
J gene: TRBJ2-3
D gene: .
CDR3 DNA: TGTGCCAGCAGTTCGTCAGCCACGCGTATCACAGATACGCAGTATTTT
CDR3 protein: CASSSSATRITDTQYF